Each of the 10 T cell receptor beta chains below was sequenced from the same sample in a study of cytomegalovirus exposure and HLA in healthy donors. Measured with immunoSEQ multiplex PCR; TCRdb has only the in-frame clones, and not every one. This table has about 240,000 clones, around 88% appearing once. Sequencing used PBMCs. The receptors originated from a woman in her thirties in good health and CMV-seropositive.

The rearrangement joins TRBV5-1 to TRBJ2-6, with 7 bases identical to TRBD2. This CDR3 is 17 amino acids long. From germline, CDR1 is SGHRS and CDR2 YFSETQ. With V trimmed by 0 bases and J by 1 base, 4 bases remained unmatched. The CDR3 spells CASSLVPGGSGANVLTF. As DNA, the CDR3 is TGCGCCAGCAGCTTGGTTCCGGGGGGATCTGGGGCCAACGTCCTGACTTTC.

This clone was recorded only once. This chain joins TRBV14 and TRBJ1-1; D is unclear. The germline gives CDR1 SGHDN, CDR2 FVKESK. V was trimmed by 1 base and J by 4 bases, leaving 7 bases between them. The CDR3 totals 13 residues. The DNA of the CDR3 is TGTGCCAGCAGCCAAGGGACTCTCACTGAAGCTTTCTTT. The encoded protein is CASSQGTLTEAFF.

The V and J genes are TRBV30 and TRBJ1-1, with 8 bases matching TRBD1. Per germline, CDR1 GTSNPN and CDR2 SVGIG (reference sequence). The trim removed 0 bases at V and 5 bases at J, leaving 8 bases unmatched. This CDR3 is 15 amino acids long. The DNA of the CDR3 is TGTGCCTGGAGTGTAAGGGGCAGGGGGCCAACTGAAGCTTTCTTT. This gives the protein CAWSVRGRGPTEAFF. The variable domain in full, with the rest retrieved from reference TRBV30 and TRBJ1-1, is SQTIHQWPATLVQPVGSPLSLECTVEGTSNPNLYWYRQAAGRGLQLLFYSVGIGQISSEVPQNLSASRPQDRQFILSSKKLLLSDSGFYLCAWSVRGRGPTEAFFGQGTRLTVV.

The gene calls are TRBV4-1 and TRBJ2-3; D perhaps matches TRBD1 (6 bases). The CDR3 contains 15 residues. Trimming took 6 bases from V and 2 from J, leaving 15 bases between them. Germline loops: CDR1 MGHRA, CDR2 YSYEKL. CDR3 loop: CASSPQTGNTDTQYF. The CDR3 DNA reads as TGCGCCAGCAGTCCCCAGACAGGTAACACAGATACGCAGTATTTT.

The chain has TRBV7-8 and TRBJ2-3; weak D call: TRBD2 (7 bases). The CDR3 sequence is 19 residues long. Germline V gene sequence: CDR1 SGHVS, CDR2 FQNEAQ. V was pared by 1 base and J by 1 base, with 21 bases between. Here the CDR3 DNA reads TGTGCCAGCAGCTTAGAAGGGCCCCCAAGGGGGAGGGGCACAGATACGCAGTATTTT. Translating it yields CASSLEGPPRGRGTDTQYF.

V gene TRBV2 combines with J gene TRBJ2-3, with TRBD1 matching over 8 bases. CDR1 and CDR2 from the germline V gene are SNHLY and FYNNEI. This CDR3 contains 16 residues. V lost 3 bases, J lost 5 bases, and 10 bases stayed unmatched. The CDR3: CASSDNRGARGDTQYF. The DNA for the CDR3 is TGTGCCAGCAGTGACAACAGGGGGGCGCGAGGAGATACGCAGTATTTT.

The gene calls are TRBV29-1 and TRBJ2-1, with D unresolved. Deletions cut 2 bases from V and 5 bases from J, with 13 bases between. The CDR3 consists of 14 residues. The germline CDR1 and CDR2 sequences are SQVTM and ANQGSEA. The CDR3 reads CSVESAIGNNEQFF. In DNA, the CDR3 is TGCAGCGTTGAATCAGCGATCGGTAACAATGAGCAGTTCTTC.

The DNA for the CDR3 is TGTGCCTGGAGTGCCGACAGGGGCTCCTACGAGCAGTACTTC. The encoded protein is CAWSADRGSYEQYF. This chain links TRBV30 with TRBJ2-5; TRBD1 agrees at 8 bases. The better agreement between TRBJ2-7 and the DNA end casts doubt on the J call. Germline V gives CDR1 GTSNPN, CDR2 SVGIG (reference sequence). This CDR3 contains 14 residues.

This rearrangement joins TRBV5-1 to TRBJ2-5, with 13 positions matching TRBD2. The germline V gene encodes CDR1 SGHRS and CDR2 YFSETQ. The CDR3 is 14 residues long. V shed 3 bases, J shed 5 bases, and the junction held 1 base outside the gene matches. The CDR3 bases are TGCGCCAGCAGCTCACTAGCGGGAGGGGAGACCCAGTACTTC. Amino acid sequence: CASSSLAGGETQYF. Variable domain in full (rest from reference TRBV5-1 and TRBJ2-5): KAGVTQTPRYLIKTRGQQVTLSCSPISGHRSVSWYQQTPGQGLQFLFEYFSETQRNKGNFPGRFSGRQFSNSRSEMNVSTLELGDSALYLCASSSLAGGETQYFGPGTRLLVL.

The chain combines TRBV28 with TRBJ2-3; D is possibly TRBD2 (7 bases). The CDR3 extends over 15 amino acids. The germline V gene has CDR1 MDHEN and CDR2 SYDVKM. Trimming left V 1 base short and J 6 bases short, with 14 bases between. CDR3 in amino acids: CASSLYGGGLDTQYF. The CDR3 DNA reads TGTGCCAGCAGTTTATATGGGGGGGGGCTGGATACGCAGTATTTT.